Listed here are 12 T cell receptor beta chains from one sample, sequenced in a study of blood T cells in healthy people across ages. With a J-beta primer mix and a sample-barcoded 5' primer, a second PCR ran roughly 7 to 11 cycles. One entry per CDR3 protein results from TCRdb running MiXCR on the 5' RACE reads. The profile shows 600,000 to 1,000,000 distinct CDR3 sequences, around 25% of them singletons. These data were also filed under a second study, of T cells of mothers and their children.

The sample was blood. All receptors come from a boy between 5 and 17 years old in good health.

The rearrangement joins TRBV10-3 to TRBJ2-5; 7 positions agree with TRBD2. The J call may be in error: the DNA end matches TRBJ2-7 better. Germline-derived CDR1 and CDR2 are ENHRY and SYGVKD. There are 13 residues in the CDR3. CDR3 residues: CASGSGPPYEQYF. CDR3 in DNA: TGTGCCAGTGGTAGCGGGCCCCCCTACGAGCAGTACTTC.

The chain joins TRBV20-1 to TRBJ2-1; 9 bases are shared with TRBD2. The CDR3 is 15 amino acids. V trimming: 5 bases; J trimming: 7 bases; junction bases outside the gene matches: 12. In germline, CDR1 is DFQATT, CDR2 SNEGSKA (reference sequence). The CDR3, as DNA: TGCAGTGCTCCGAGGGGAGCGGGGGGCAGGAATGAGCAGTTCTTC. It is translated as CSAPRGAGGRNEQFF.

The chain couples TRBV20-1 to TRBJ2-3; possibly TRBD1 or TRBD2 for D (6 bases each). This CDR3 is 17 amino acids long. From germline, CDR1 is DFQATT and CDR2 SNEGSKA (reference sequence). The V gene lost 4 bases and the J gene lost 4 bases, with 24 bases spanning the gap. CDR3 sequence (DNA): TGCAGTGCTATCCCCGGGGGCAGGGGAAAGAGTGCAGATACGCAGTATTTT. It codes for CSAIPGGRGKSADTQYF.

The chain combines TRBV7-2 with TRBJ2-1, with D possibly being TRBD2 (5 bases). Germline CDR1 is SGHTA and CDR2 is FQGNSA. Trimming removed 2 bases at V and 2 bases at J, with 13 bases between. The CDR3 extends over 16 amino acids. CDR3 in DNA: TGTGCCAGCAGCTTAAGTATGGGAGTAGCCTACAATGAGCAGTTCTTC. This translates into CASSLSMGVAYNEQFF.

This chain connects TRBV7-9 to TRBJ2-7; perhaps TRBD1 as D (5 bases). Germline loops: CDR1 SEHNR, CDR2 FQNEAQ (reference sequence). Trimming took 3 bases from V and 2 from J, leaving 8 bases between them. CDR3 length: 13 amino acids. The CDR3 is CASSLDKAYEQYF. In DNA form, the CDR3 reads TGTGCCAGCAGCTTGGACAAAGCCTACGAGCAGTACTTC.

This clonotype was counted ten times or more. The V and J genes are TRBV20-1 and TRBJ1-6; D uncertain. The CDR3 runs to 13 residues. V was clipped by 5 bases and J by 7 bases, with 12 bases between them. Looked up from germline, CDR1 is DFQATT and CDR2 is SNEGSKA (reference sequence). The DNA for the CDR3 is TGCAGTGCTTCTTTGGACGGGAATTCACCCCTCCACTTT. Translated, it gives CSASLDGNSPLHF.

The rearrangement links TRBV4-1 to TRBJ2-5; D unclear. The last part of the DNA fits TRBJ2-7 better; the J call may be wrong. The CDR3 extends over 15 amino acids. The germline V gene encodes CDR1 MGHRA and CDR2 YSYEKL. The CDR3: CASSQDPSLSYEQYF. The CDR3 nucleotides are TGCGCCAGCAGCCAAGATCCTAGTCTCTCCTACGAGCAGTACTTC.

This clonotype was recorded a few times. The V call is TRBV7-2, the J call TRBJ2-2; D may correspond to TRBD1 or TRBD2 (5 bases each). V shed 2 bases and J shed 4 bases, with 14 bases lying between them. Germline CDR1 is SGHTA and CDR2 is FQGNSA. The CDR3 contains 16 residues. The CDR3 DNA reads TGTGCCAGCAGCTTAATTGTGTGGGGGAGCACCGGGGAGCTGTTTTTT. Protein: CASSLIVWGSTGELFF. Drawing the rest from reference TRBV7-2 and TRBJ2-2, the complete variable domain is GAGVSQSPSNKVTEKGKDVELRCDPISGHTALYWYRQSLGQGLEFLIYFQGNSAPDKSGLPSDRFSAERTGGSVSTLTIQRTQQEDSAVYLCASSLIVWGSTGELFFGEGSRLTVL.

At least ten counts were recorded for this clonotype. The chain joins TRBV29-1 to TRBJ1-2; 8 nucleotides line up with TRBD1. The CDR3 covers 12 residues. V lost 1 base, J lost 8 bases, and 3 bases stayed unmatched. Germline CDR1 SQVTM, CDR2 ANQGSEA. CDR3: CSVEGTGPGYTF. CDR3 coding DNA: TGCAGCGTTGAAGGGACAGGGCCCGGCTACACCTTC.

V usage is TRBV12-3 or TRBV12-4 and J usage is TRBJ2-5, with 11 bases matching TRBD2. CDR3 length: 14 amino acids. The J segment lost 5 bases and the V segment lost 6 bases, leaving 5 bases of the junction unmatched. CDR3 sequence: CASRLTSGVETQYF. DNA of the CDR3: TGTGCCAGCAGACTGACTAGCGGGGTTGAGACCCAGTACTTC.

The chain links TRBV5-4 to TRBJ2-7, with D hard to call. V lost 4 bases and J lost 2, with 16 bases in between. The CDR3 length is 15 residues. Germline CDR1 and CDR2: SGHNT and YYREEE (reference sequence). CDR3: CASSLGPTTPYEQYF. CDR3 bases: TGTGCCAGCAGCCTAGGCCCCACAACCCCCTACGAGCAGTACTTC.

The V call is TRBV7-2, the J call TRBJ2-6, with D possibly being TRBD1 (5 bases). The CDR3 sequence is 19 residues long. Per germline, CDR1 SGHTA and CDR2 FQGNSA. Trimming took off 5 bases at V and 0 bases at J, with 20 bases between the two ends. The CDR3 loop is CASSATGSALSSGANVLTF. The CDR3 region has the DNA TGTGCCAGCAGCGCCACAGGTTCCGCTCTGAGCTCTGGGGCCAACGTCCTGACTTTC.